Following are 3 T cell receptor beta chains from one sample sequenced in a study of T cell changes during pregnancy in multiple sclerosis. This table comes from immunoSEQ multiplex PCR, and its TCRdb copy is limited to in-frame clones, with some not included. Counted here are over 35,000 clones, roughly nine tenths occurring once; the ten biggest clones make up around 0.5%. Sequences were derived from CD4+ T cells from peripheral blood mononuclear cells, sampled in the second trimester of pregnancy. The receptors come from a female donor in good health, enrolled as a control in a pregnancy study.

V usage is TRBV7-6 and J usage is TRBJ2-3; a possible D gene is TRBD2 (6 bases). Germline CDR1 reads SGHVS; CDR2 reads FNYEAQ. V dropped 5 bases and J dropped 1 base, with 19 bases sitting between them. This CDR3 is built from 17 residues. CDR3: CASSRRGGTQGTDTQYF. As DNA, the CDR3 is TGTGCCAGCAGCCGTCGGGGAGGCACCCAGGGCACAGATACGCAGTATTTT.

The chain recombines TRBV7-2 with TRBJ2-3; no reliable D call. Germline-derived CDR1 and CDR2 are SGHTA and FQGNSA. The CDR3 loop spans 11 amino acids. Trimming took off 5 bases at V and 2 bases at J, with 2 bases between the two ends. The DNA of the CDR3 is TGTGCCAGCAGCCTCACAGATACGCAGTATTTT. Its protein is CASSLTDTQYF.

This chain links TRBV6-5 with TRBJ2-1; 7 bases are a match to TRBD1. V shed 6 bases and J 5 bases; nucleotides not matched to a gene: 4. The length of the CDR3 is 13 residues. In germline, CDR1 is MNHEY, CDR2 SVGAGI. DNA of the CDR3: TGTGCCAGCAGCCAGGGACAGCACAATGAGCAGTTCTTC. It specifies CASSQGQHNEQFF.